The 14 T cell receptor beta chains in this list originate from one sample, sequenced in a study of OX40 agonist ivuxolimab in advanced cancers. Here immunoSEQ multiplex PCR was the method, and the copy in TCRdb shows in-frame clones only, minus some. The repertoire holds about 91,000 clones, with around 80% as singletons. The material sequenced was CD4+ or CD8+ T cells sorted from blood, taken in a trial of the OX40 agonist ivuxolimab. The source of these receptors is an adult with an advanced solid tumor such as melanoma, head and neck, liver or kidney cancer.

The chain employs TRBV7-9 and TRBJ2-5, with 11 bases aligning to TRBD1. CDR1 and CDR2 (germline): SEHNR, FQNEAQ (reference sequence). V lost 4 bases and J lost 4; bases outside the gene matches: 2. This CDR3 has 14 residues. Here the CDR3 reads CASSYGQGAETQYF. CDR3 nucleotides: TGTGCCAGCAGCTATGGACAGGGGGCAGAGACCCAGTACTTC.

This clone was recorded only once. The V gene is TRBV29-1, the J gene TRBJ1-1; D is ambiguous. V lost 3 bases and J 0 bases, leaving 8 bases between the germline ends. CDR1 is SQVTM and CDR2 is ANQGSEA in the germline V gene. The CDR3 runs to 13 residues. CDR3 residues: CSVDPGMNTEAFF. In DNA form, the CDR3 reads TGCAGCGTTGATCCGGGGATGAACACTGAAGCTTTCTTT.

This sequence joins TRBV5-1 and TRBJ2-7; 11 positions agree with TRBD1. Germline V gives CDR1 SGHRS, CDR2 YFSETQ. V was pared by 4 bases and J by 5 bases, with 5 bases of the junction left unmatched. The CDR3 is 14 amino acids. The CDR3 DNA sequence: TGCGCCAGCAGCGCGGGGACAGGGGGTAACGAGCAGTACTTC. This gives the protein CASSAGTGGNEQYF.

This chain links TRBV7-2 with TRBJ2-3; D gene ambiguous. From germline, CDR1 is SGHTA and CDR2 FQGNSA. V was shortened by 0 bases and J by 0 bases, with 10 bases between the two germline ends. This CDR3 spans 16 amino acids. CDR3 nucleotide sequence: TGTGCCAGCAGCTTAGCTGGTGGGGTTAGCACAGATACGCAGTATTTT. This translates into CASSLAGGVSTDTQYF.

The CDR3, as DNA: TGTGCCAGCAGGAGTACAGGGGACGGAGAGACCCAGTACTTC. Protein: CASRSTGDGETQYF. The chain is built from TRBV6-6 and TRBJ2-5; the match to TRBD1 covers 7 bases. In germline, CDR1 is MNHNY, CDR2 SVGAGI (reference sequence). The CDR3 covers 14 residues. J lost 4 bases, V lost 6 bases, and 8 bases had no gene match.

V and J are TRBV15 and TRBJ2-7; D is undetermined. Per germline, CDR1 LNHNV and CDR2 YYDKDF (reference sequence). V was trimmed by 0 bases and J by 6 bases, leaving 9 bases between them. The CDR3 length is 13 residues. CDR3 DNA sequence: TGTGCCACCAGCAGAGATGTTGGCCGCGAGCAGTACGTC. This sequence encodes CATSRDVGREQYV.

This clone was detected a few times. This chain connects TRBV28 to TRBJ1-5; D is unclear. This CDR3 comprises 11 residues. Germline CDR1 MDHEN, CDR2 SYDVKM. V was cut by 5 bases and J by 5 bases, with 4 bases left in between. This chain's CDR3 is CASSRYQPQHF. The CDR3 DNA is TGTGCCAGCAGTAGATATCAGCCCCAGCATTTT.

The V and J genes are TRBV6-5 and TRBJ1-6, with unresolved D. This CDR3 contains 12 residues. Trimming took off 5 bases at V and 8 bases at J, with 7 bases between the two ends. Germline V lookup: CDR1 MNHEY, CDR2 SVGAGI. The CDR3 region is CASSAGYSPLHF. DNA of the CDR3: TGTGCCAGCAGTGCGGGTTATTCACCCCTCCACTTT.

In its sample, this clone was seen a few times. V is TRBV5-4 and J is TRBJ2-5; 9 nucleotides align to TRBD1. Trimming cost V 4 bases and J 6 bases; bases outside gene matches: 10. The germline V gene encodes CDR1 SGHNT and CDR2 YYREEE (reference sequence). The CDR3 has 15 amino acids. The DNA of the CDR3 is TGTGCCAGCAGCAGCCGGGACAGGGAGCATAAGACCCAGTACTTC. It codes for CASSSRDREHKTQYF. Together with reference TRBV5-4 and TRBJ2-5, the CDR3 gives the full variable domain: ETGVTQSPTHLIKTRGQQVTLRCSSQSGHNTVSWYQQALGQGPQFIFQYYREEENGRGNFPPRFSGLQFPNYSSELNVNALELDDSALYLCASSSRDREHKTQYFGPGTRLLVL.

The chain joins TRBV5-1 to TRBJ2-3; D possibly matches TRBD1 or TRBD2 (5 bases each). V was shortened by 7 bases and J by 2 bases, with 11 bases between the two germline ends. Germline CDR1 is SGHRS and CDR2 is YFSETQ. This CDR3 region has 13 residues. DNA of the CDR3: TGCGCCAGCTGGGACGGTAACACAGATACGCAGTATTTT. Its translation is CASWDGNTDTQYF.

V and J are TRBV5-4 and TRBJ2-3, with TRBD2 as a possible D gene (8 bases). The length of the CDR3 is 16 residues. The V end lost 1 base, the J end lost 6 bases, and 18 bases lay between the germline ends. Per germline, CDR1 SGHNT and CDR2 YYREEE (reference sequence). The CDR3 sequence: CASSLWERGTEDTQYF. DNA of the CDR3: TGTGCCAGCAGCTTGTGGGAGCGGGGGACAGAGGATACGCAGTATTTT.

The chain is built from TRBV7-3 and TRBJ2-1, with D possibly TRBD1 on 5 matching bases. V lost 5 bases and J lost 3, with 8 bases in between. The CDR3 extends over 13 amino acids. CDR1 is SGHTA and CDR2 is FQGTGA in the germline V gene. CDR3 sequence: CASSMTVYNEQFF. The CDR3 bases are TGTGCCAGCAGCATGACAGTCTACAATGAGCAGTTCTTC. Drawing the rest from reference TRBV7-3 and TRBJ2-1, the complete variable domain is GAGVSQTPSNKVTEKGKYVELRCDPISGHTALYWYRQSLGQGPEFLIYFQGTGAADDSGLPNDRFFAVRPEGSVSTLKIQRTERGDSAVYLCASSMTVYNEQFFGPGTRLTVL.

V usage is TRBV14 and J usage is TRBJ1-2, with a tentative D call TRBD1 (5 bases). CDR1 and CDR2 from the germline V gene are SGHDN and FVKESK. The CDR3 runs 13 residues. V lost 3 bases, J lost 4 bases, and 9 bases lay in between. For the CDR3, the DNA is TGTGCCAGCAGCCAGACGCAGGGCTATGGCTACACCTTC. Its translation is CASSQTQGYGYTF.

The count of this clone is one. The J gene is TRBJ2-1, the V gene TRBV10-3; D tentatively reads TRBD1 or TRBD2 (5 bases each). Germline CDR1 and CDR2: ENHRY and SYGVKD. Trimming cost V 6 bases and J 2 bases, with 14 bases left between them. The CDR3 extends over 15 amino acids. CDR3 loop: CAISRDPSAYNEQFF. The DNA for the CDR3 is TGTGCCATCAGCCGGGACCCGAGCGCCTACAATGAGCAGTTCTTC.